The clone carrying this T cell receptor (beta chain) was seen a few times. This may be a read error, as it is one base from a much larger clone. The sample belongs to a study of tumor-infiltrating lymphocytes in primary liver carcinoma. Total RNA amounting to around 450 ng was the source from which TCR beta cDNA was made with a constant-region primer. Investigators got TCR beta libraries out of three nested multiplex PCR rounds, done with slightly modified ARM-PCR. TRBV1-TRBV30 forward and Cbeta reverse primers drove the first two approximately 11-cycle rounds. Using its own MiXCR run on the multiplex PCR reads, TCRdb lists one record per CDR3 protein. Here the sample spans about 99,000 distinct CDR3 sequences, more than 60% being singletons. The roughly 19-32 mg bulk tissue piece was not sorted before simultaneous RNA and DNA extraction. This CDR3 has 15 residues. Germline V gene sequence: CDR1 MNHEY, CDR2 SVGAGI. V lost 8 bases to trimming and J lost 4 bases, with 18 bases between them.

The V and J genes are TRBV6-5 and TRBJ2-1; TRBD2 might be the D (6 bases). The source is a woman aged 55-69 years with primary liver carcinoma and hepatitis B virus infection. The source material was liver tumor tissue from sampling region 5. Sample subset: tumor region T5, tumor centre. The chain's CDR3 is CASDLVADVYNEQFF. Here the CDR3 DNA reads TGTGCCAGCGACCTAGTAGCGGATGTTTACAATGAGCAGTTCTTC.